This TCR beta chain originates from a study of early T cells in non-severe SARS-CoV-2 infection (dated by TCRdb to about 2021). Study-level background: Bulk RNA from unsorted whole blood was used for TCR sequencing, so alpha and beta chains could not be paired. Beyond this particular receptor, the publication reports: VDJdb matching was skewed toward anti-spike CD8 responses and likely underestimated virus-specific expansions by missing private and CD4 specificities.

Regarding this clonotype: Its target antigen remains unknown. Nothing much larger sits one base from this clone, and base qualities are not available.

Compared with germline, V lacks 3 bases and J lacks 5 bases; bases without a gene match: 3. Sequences ENHRY (CDR1) and SYGVKD (CDR2) are obtained from the germline V gene. The CDR3, cysteine through phenylalanine, is 14 amino acids long. Only the CDR3 part of the read is kept: 42 bases, read in frame from the first base. The library relied on 5' RACE. The sequencing machine was a NextSeq 500. To correct for sequencing error and PCR bias, the TCR library protocol tagged individual cDNA molecules with unique molecular identifiers. Sequencing covered both TCR alpha and beta chains, and within each sample the abundances of alpha and beta sequences were tightly co-correlated. In the authors' own workflow: Decombinator V4 was used to annotate the V gene, J gene and CDR3 of the TCR sequences. Expanded TCRs were defined as changing significantly between any two time points under a Poisson model with p below 0.0001. Abundances of TCRs were expressed as counts per million after normalisation to the total number of TCRs sequenced in each sample. MAIT TCRs were defined by TRAV1-2 paired with TRAJ12, TRAJ20 or TRAJ33, and iNKT TCRs by TRAV10 paired with TRAJ18. VDJdb, accessed on 1 November 2021, was searched for TCRs annotated for CMV, EBV and SARS-CoV-2, and TCRs annotated for more than one antigen were excluded. In-frame beta chains were kept once TCRdb had trimmed the public reads at Q25 with fastp and called clones with MiXCR. CDR3 protein sequences are deduplicated, and each keeps its most common genes and DNA. TCRdb's processing, not the authors', yielded these V and J calls. The sample table records about 63,000 distinct CDR3 sequences; 13% of these occur just once. The ten most abundant clones make up about 4.7% of the sample.

Set within a cohort of healthcare workers in London, UK, this nested case-control study involved weekly PCR testing of nasopharyngeal swabs along with blood sampling. Healthcare workers were recruited between 23 and 31 March 2020, during the week of the UK lockdown, and were followed weekly for up to roughly 15 weeks. Here the chain combines TRBV10-3 and TRBJ2-1; 8 nucleotides in the junction match TRBD2. This clonotype was obtained from an adult who was a healthcare worker with PCR-confirmed SARS-CoV-2 infection or an uninfected control (not recorded which). Sequenced: whole blood. The nucleotides read TGTGCCATCAGTGATAACGGGGGGGACAATGAGCAGTTCTTC. Its translation is CAISDNGGDNEQFF.